The clone carrying this T cell receptor (beta chain) appeared once. As yet, its antigen is unknown. The data originate from a study of CD8+ T cells in alopecia areata. Study findings and constraints: On tofacitinib, scalp and blood still held many of the expanded lesional clones. The study found tofacitinib significantly decreased scalp clonality and expanded CD8+ clones among the top 100.

RNA, once extracted, was reverse transcribed into cDNA for use as the sequencing template. Produced via immunoSEQ multiplex PCR; TCRdb's table is partial and in-frame only. This table holds 98,000 or so clones, 60% to 75% found once. The V end lost 4 bases, the J end lost 2 bases, and 9 bases lay between the germline ends. CDR3 length: 14 residues. Per the germline V gene, CDR1 is WSHSY and CDR2 is SAAADI. Treatment specified: oral pan-JAK inhibitor, 5-10 mg twice daily. Individuals with alopecia areata gave both lesional scalp punch biopsies and peripheral blood for collection. This TCR came from a human donor with alopecia areata. V usage is TRBV10-2 and J usage is TRBJ1-5; no definite D call. Source: CD8+ T cells sorted from blood, taken at week 4, from a patient treated with tofacitinib. The CDR3 DNA sequence: TGCGCCAGCAGTGGAGTTAGGGGCAATCAGCCCCAGCATTTT. The encoded protein is CASSGVRGNQPQHF.